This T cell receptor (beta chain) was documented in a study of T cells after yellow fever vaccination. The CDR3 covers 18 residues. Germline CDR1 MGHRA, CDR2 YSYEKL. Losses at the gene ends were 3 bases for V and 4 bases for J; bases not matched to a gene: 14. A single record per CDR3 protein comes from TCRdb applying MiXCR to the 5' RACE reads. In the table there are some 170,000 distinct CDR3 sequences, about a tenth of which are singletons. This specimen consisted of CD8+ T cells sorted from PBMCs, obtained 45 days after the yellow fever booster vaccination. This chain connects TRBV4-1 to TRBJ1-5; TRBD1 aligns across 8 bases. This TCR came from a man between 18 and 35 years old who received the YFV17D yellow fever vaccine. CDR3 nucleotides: TGCGCCAGCAGCCAGGTCCCCCCGGGACAGGTGATTAATCAGCCCCAGCATTTT. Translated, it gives CASSQVPPGQVINQPQHF.